Sequencing of this T cell receptor (beta chain) was carried out in a study of blood T cell repertoires in COVID-19. Looking at the study overall: Specimens from acute and convalescent COVID-19 originated in the United States, Italy and Spain. T cells, B-cell-depleted T cells, or PBMCs supplied cDNA or gDNA.

The protocol was immunoSEQ multiplex PCR, while the TCRdb copy is restricted to in-frame clones and leaves out a portion. The sample records roughly 300,000 clones, around 86% being singletons. The CDR3 consists of 15 residues. Trimming removed 4 bases from V and 1 base from J; junction bases left unmatched: 7. Germline CDR1 is SNHLY and CDR2 is FYNNEI. V usage is TRBV2 and J usage is TRBJ2-7, with 7 positions matching TRBD2. The source is a woman in her 50s with acute or convalescent COVID-19. Source material: peripheral blood. The CDR3 region has the DNA TGTGCCAGCAGTGGGGGGGGACCCCTTTCCTACGAGCAGTACTTC. The encoded protein is CASSGGGPLSYEQYF. Full variable domain (rest looked up from reference TRBV2 and TRBJ2-7): EPEVTQTPSHQVTQMGQEVILRCVPISNHLYFYWYRQILGQKVEFLVSFYNNEISEKSEIFDDQFSVERPDGSNFTLKIRSTKLEDSAMYFCASSGGGPLSYEQYFGPGTRLTVT.